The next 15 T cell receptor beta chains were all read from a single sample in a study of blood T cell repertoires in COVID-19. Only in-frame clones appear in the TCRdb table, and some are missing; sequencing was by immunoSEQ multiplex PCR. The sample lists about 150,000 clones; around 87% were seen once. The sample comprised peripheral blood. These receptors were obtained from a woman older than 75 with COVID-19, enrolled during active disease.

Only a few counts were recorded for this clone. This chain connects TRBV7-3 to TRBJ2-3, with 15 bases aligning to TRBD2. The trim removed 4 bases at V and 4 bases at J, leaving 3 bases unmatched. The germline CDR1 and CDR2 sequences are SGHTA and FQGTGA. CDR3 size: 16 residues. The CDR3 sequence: CASSSGLAGGADTQYF. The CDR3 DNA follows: TGTGCCAGCAGCTCGGGACTAGCGGGAGGAGCAGATACGCAGTATTTT.

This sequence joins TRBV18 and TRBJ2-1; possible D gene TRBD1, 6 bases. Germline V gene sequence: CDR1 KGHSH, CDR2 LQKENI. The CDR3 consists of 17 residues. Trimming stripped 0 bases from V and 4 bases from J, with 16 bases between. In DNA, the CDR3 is TGTGCCAGCTCACCACCGTTTATAGGACAGACTTACAATGAGCAGTTCTTC. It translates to CASSPPFIGQTYNEQFF.

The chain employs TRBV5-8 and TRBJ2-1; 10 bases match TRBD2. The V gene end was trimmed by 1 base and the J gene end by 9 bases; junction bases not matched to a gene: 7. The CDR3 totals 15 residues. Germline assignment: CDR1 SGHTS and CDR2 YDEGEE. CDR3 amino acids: CASSLRLAGELEQFF. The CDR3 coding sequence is TGTGCCAGCAGCTTGAGGCTAGCGGGAGAACTTGAGCAGTTCTTC.

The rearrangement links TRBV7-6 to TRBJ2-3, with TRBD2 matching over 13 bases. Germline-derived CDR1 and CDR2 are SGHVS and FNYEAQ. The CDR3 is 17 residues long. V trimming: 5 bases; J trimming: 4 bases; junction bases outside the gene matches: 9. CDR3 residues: CASSPRTSGSSPDTQYF. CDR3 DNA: TGTGCCAGCAGCCCCAGGACTAGCGGGAGTTCGCCAGATACGCAGTATTTT.

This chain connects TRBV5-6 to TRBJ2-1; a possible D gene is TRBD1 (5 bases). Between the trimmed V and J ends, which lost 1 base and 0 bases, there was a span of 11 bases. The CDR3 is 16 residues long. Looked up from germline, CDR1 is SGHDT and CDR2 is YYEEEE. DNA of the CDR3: TGTGCCAGCAGCTTGAACAGGCCGAGCTCCTACAATGAGCAGTTCTTC. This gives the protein CASSLNRPSSYNEQFF.

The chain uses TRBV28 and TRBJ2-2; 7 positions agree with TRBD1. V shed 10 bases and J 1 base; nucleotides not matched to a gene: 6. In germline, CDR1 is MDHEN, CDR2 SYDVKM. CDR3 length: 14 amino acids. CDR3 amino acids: CAIRGGVNTGELFF. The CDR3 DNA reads TGTGCCATCCGAGGGGGCGTGAACACCGGGGAGCTGTTTTTT.

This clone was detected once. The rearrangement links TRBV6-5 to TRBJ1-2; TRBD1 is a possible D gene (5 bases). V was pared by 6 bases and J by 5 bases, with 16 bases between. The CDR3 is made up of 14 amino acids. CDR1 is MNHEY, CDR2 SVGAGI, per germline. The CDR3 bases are TGTGCCAGCAGCCCCGTTAGGGGTCGGTATGGCTACACCTTC. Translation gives CASSPVRGRYGYTF.

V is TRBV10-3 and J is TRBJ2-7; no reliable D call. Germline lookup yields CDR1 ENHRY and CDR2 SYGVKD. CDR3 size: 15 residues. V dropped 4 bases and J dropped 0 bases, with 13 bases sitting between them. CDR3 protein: CAISALDMSSYEQYF. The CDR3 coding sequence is TGTGCCATCAGTGCCCTCGACATGTCCTCCTACGAGCAGTACTTC.

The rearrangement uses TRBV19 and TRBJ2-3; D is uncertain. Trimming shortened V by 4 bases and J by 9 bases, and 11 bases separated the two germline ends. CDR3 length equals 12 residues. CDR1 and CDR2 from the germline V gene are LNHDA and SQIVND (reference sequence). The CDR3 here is CASSTDMRTQYF. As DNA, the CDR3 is TGTGCCAGTAGTACAGATATGCGGACGCAGTATTTT.

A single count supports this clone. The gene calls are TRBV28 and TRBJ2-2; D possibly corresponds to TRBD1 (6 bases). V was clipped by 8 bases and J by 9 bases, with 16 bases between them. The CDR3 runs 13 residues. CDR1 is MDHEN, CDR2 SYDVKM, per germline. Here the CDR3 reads CASGDTDVRELFF. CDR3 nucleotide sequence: TGTGCCAGCGGGGACACAGATGTCCGGGAGCTGTTTTTT.

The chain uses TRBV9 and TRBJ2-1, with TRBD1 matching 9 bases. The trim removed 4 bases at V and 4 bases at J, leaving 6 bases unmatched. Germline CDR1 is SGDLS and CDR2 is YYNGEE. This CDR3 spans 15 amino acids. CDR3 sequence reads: CASSTGQGRYNEQFF. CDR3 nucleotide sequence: TGTGCCAGCAGCACGGGACAGGGTAGGTACAATGAGCAGTTCTTC.

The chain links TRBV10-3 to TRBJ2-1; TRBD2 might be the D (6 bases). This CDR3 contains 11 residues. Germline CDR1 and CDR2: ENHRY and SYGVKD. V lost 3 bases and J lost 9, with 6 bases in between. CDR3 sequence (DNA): TGTGCCATCAGTGACGGGGGTGAGCAGTTCTTC. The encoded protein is CAISDGGEQFF.

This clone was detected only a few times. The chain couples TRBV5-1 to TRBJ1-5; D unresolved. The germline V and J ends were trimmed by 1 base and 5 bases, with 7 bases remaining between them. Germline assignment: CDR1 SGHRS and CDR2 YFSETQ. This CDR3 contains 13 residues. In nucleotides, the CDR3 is TGCGCCAGCAGCTTGACTCCTGATCAGCCCCAGCATTTT. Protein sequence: CASSLTPDQPQHF.

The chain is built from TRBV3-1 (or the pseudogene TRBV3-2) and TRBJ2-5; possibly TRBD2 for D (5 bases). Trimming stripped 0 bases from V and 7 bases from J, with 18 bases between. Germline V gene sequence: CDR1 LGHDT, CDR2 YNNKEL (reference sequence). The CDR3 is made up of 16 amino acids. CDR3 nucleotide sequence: TGTGCCAGCAGCCAAGAGGAGGCCAGATCCAGTGGGACCCAGTACTTC. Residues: CASSQEEARSSGTQYF.

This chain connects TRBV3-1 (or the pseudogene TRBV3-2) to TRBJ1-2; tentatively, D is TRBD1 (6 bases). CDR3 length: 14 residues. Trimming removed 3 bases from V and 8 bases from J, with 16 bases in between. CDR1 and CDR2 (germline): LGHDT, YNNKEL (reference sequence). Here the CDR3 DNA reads TGTGCCAGCAGCCATCGGACAGACGGCGGGGGCTACACCTTC. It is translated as CASSHRTDGGGYTF.